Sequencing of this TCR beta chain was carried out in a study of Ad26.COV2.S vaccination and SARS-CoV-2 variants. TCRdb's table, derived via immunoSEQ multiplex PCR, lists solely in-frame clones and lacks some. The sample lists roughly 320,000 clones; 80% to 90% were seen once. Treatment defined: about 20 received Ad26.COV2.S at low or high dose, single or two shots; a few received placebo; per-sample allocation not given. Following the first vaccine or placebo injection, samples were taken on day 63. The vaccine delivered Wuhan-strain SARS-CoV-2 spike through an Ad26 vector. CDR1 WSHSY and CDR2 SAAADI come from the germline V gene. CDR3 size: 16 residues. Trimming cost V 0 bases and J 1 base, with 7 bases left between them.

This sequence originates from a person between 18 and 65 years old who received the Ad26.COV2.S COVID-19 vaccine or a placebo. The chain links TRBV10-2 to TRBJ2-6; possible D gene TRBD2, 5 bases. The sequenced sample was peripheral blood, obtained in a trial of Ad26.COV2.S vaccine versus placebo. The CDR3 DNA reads TGCGCCAGCAGTGAGTCGAGGGCTTCTGGGGCCAACGTCCTGACTTTC. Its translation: CASSESRASGANVLTF.